This T cell receptor beta chain was observed in a study of cytomegalovirus exposure and HLA in healthy donors. A remark on this clone: Its matching antigen is unknown.

Broader study findings: TCR beta sequences numbering roughly 18,000 were associated with HLA alleles at 0.05 false discovery rate in a later analysis.

Researchers ran the PCR with 60 Vbeta and 13 Jbeta primers. Produced via immunoSEQ multiplex PCR; TCRdb's table is partial and in-frame only. The sample shows about 92,000 clones, 55% to 75% of them seen only once. CDR1 is SGHNT and CDR2 is YYREEE in the germline V gene (reference sequence). The length of the CDR3 is 14 residues. Trimming pared 1 base from V and 2 bases from J, leaving 6 bases between. This chain links TRBV5-4 with TRBJ2-2; D is unresolved. This TCR was sampled from a man over 45 in good health and CMV-seronegative. Specimen: PBMCs. The CDR3, as DNA: TGTGCCAGCAGCTTGATAGTCAACACCGGGGAGCTGTTTTTT. Translating it yields CASSLIVNTGELFF.